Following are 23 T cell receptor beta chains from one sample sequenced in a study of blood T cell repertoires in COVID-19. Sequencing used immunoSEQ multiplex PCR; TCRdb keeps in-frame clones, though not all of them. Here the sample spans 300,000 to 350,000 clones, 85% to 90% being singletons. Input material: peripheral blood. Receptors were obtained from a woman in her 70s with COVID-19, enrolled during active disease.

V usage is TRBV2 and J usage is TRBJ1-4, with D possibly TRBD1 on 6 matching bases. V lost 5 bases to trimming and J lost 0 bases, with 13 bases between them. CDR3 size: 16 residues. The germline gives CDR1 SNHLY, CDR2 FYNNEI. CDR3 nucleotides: TGTGCCAGCAGTCGCCTACAGGGACCAACTAATGAAAAACTGTTTTTT. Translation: CASSRLQGPTNEKLFF.

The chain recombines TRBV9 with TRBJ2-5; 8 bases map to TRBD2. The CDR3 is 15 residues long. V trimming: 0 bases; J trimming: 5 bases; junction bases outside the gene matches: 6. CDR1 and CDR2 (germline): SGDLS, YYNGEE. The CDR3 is CASSVDIAGRETQYF. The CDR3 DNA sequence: TGTGCCAGCAGCGTAGATATAGCGGGGCGGGAGACCCAGTACTTC.

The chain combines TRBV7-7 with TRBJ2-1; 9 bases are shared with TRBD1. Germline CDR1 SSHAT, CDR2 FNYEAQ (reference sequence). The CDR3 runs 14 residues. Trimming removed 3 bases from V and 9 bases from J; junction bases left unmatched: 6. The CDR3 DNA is TGTGCCAGCAGCTTTGGGACAGGGCGAGGTGAGCAGTTCTTC. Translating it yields CASSFGTGRGEQFF.

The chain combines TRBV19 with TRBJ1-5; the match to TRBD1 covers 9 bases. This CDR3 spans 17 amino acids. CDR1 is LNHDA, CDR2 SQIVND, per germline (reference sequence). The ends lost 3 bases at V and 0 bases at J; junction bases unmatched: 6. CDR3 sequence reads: CASSIFGTGSSNQPQHF. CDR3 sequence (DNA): TGTGCCAGTAGTATCTTTGGGACAGGGAGTAGCAATCAGCCCCAGCATTTT.

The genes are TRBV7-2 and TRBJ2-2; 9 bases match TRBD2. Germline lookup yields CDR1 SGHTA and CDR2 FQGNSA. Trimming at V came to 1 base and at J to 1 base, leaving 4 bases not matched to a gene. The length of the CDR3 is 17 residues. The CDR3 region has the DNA TGTGCCAGCAGCTTAGATGGAGCGGGGGGGAACACCGGGGAGCTGTTTTTT. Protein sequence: CASSLDGAGGNTGELFF. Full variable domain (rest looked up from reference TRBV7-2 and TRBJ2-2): GAGVSQSPSNKVTEKGKDVELRCDPISGHTALYWYRQSLGQGLEFLIYFQGNSAPDKSGLPSDRFSAERTGGSVSTLTIQRTQQEDSAVYLCASSLDGAGGNTGELFFGEGSRLTVL.

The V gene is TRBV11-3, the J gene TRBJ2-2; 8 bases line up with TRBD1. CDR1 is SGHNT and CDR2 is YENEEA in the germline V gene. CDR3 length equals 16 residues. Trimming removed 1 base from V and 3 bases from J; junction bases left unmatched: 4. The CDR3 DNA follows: TGTGCCAGCAGCTTAGGTGGACAGGGTTACACCGGGGAGCTGTTTTTT. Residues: CASSLGGQGYTGELFF.

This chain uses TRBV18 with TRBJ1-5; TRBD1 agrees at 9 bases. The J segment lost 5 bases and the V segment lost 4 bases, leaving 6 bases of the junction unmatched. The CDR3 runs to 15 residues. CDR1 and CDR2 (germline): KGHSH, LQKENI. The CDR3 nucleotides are TGTGCCAGCTCACTCGGGACAGGGAAATATCAGCCCCAGCATTTT. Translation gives CASSLGTGKYQPQHF. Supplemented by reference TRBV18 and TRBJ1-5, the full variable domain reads NAGVMQNPRHLVRRRGQEARLRCSPMKGHSHVYWYRQLPEEGLKFMVYLQKENIIDESGMPKERFSAEFPKEGPSILRIQQVVRGDSAAYFCASSLGTGKYQPQHFGDGTRLSIL.

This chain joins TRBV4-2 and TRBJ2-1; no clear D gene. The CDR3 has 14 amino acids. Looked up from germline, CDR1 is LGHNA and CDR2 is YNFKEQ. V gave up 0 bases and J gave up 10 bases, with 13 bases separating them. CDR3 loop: CASSQDKVFREQFF. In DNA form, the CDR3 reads TGTGCCAGCAGCCAAGATAAAGTGTTCCGGGAGCAGTTCTTC.

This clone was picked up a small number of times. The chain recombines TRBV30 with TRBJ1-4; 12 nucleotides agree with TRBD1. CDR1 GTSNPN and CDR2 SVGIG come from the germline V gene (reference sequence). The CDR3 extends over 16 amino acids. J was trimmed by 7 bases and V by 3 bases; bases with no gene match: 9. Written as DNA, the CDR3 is TGTGCCTGGAGCCCCGGGACAGGGGGCGCCAGTGAAAAACTGTTTTTT. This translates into CAWSPGTGGASEKLFF.

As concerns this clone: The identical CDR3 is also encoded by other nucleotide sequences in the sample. In DNA form, the CDR3 reads TGTGCCAGCAGCCTACACTATAGCAATCAGCCCCAGCATTTT. Translating it yields CASSLHYSNQPQHF. V is TRBV7-2 and J is TRBJ1-5, with D uncertain. With 5 bases removed from V and 0 bases from J, the gap between germline ends came to 8 bases. The CDR3 runs to 14 residues. Germline V CDR1 and CDR2: SGHTA, FQGNSA. The whole variable domain, remainder taken from reference TRBV7-2 and TRBJ1-5, is GAGVSQSPSNKVTEKGKDVELRCDPISGHTALYWYRQSLGQGLEFLIYFQGNSAPDKSGLPSDRFSAERTGGSVSTLTIQRTQQEDSAVYLCASSLHYSNQPQHFGDGTRLSIL.

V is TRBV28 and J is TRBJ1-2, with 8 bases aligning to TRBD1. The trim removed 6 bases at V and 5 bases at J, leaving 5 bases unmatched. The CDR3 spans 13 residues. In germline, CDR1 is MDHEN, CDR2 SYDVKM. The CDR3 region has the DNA TGTGCCAGCAGCCAGGGACAGGAGTATGGCTACACCTTC. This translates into CASSQGQEYGYTF.

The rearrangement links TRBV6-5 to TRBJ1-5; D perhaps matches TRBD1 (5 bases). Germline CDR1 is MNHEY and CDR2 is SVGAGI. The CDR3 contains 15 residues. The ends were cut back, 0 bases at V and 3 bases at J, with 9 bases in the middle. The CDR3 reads CASSYSGGPNQPQHF. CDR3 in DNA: TGTGCCAGCAGTTACTCGGGGGGACCCAATCAGCCCCAGCATTTT.

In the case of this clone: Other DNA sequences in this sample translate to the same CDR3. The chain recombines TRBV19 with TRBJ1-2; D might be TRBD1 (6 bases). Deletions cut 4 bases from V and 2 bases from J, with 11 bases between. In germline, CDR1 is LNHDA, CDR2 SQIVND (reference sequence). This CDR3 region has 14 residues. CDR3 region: CASSRAGENYGYTF. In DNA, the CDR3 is TGTGCCAGTAGTAGAGCAGGGGAAAACTATGGCTACACCTTC.

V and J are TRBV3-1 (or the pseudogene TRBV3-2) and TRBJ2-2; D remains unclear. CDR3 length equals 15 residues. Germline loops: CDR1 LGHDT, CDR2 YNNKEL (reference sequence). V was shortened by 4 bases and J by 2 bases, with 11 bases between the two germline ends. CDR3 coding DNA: TGTGCCAGCAGCCTCGTGAGGTTAAACACCGGGGAGCTGTTTTTT. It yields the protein CASSLVRLNTGELFF.

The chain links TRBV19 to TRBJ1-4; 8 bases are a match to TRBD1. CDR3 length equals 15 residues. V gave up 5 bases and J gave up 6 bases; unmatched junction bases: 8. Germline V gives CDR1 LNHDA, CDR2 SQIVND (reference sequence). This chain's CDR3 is CASSPSRGRHEKLFF. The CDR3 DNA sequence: TGTGCCAGTAGTCCCTCCAGGGGGCGTCATGAAAAACTGTTTTTT.

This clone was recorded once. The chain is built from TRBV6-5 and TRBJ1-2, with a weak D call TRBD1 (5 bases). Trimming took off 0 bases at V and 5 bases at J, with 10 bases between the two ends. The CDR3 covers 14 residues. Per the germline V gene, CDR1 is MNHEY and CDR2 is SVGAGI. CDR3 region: CASSYSGGVYGYTF. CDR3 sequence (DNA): TGTGCCAGCAGTTACTCGGGAGGGGTATATGGCTACACCTTC.

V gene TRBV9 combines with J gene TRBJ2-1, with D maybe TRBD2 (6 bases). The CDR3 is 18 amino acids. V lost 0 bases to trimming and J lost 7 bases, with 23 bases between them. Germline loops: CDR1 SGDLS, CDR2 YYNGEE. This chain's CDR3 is CASSVEMAGLLSGNEQFF. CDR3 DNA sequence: TGTGCCAGCAGCGTAGAAATGGCGGGGCTGCTCTCGGGGAATGAGCAGTTCTTC.

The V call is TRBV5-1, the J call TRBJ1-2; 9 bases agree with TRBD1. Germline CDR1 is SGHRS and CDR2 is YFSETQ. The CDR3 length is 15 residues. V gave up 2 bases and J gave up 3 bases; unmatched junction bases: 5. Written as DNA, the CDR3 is TGCGCCAGCAGCTTCCGACAGGGGGATGACTATGGCTACACCTTC. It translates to CASSFRQGDDYGYTF.

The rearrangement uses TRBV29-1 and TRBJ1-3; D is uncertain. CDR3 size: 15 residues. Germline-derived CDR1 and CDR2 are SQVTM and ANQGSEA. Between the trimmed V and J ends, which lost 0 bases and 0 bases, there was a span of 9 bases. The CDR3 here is CSVEDPVNSGNTIYF. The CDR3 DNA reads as TGCAGCGTTGAAGATCCCGTTAACTCTGGAAACACCATATATTTT.

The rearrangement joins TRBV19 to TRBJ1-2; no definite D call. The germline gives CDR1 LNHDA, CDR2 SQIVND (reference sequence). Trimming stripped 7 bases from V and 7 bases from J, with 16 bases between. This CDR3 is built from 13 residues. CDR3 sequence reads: CASTLGRSRGYTF. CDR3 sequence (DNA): TGTGCCAGTACCCTAGGGAGGTCTCGTGGCTACACCTTC.

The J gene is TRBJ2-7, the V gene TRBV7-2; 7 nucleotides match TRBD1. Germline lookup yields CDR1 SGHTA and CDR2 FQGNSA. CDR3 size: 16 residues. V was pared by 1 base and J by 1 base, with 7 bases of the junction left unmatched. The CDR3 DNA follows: TGTGCCAGCAGCTTAGTTAGGACAGGTGGTTCCTACGAGCAGTACTTC. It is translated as CASSLVRTGGSYEQYF.

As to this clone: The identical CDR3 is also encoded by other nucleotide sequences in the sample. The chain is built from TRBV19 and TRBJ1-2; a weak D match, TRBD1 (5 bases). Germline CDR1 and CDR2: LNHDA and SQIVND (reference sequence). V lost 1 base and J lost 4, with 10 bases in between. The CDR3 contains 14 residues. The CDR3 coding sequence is TGTGCCAGTAGTATAGGGCAAGGGGCCTATGGCTACACCTTC. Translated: CASSIGQGAYGYTF.

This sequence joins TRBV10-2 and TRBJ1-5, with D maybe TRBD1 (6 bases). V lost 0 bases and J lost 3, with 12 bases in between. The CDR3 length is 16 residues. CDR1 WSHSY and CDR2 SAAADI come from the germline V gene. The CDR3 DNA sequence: TGCGCCAGCAGTGAGTCGGACAGCCCCAACAATCAGCCCCAGCATTTT. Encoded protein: CASSESDSPNNQPQHF.